This TCR beta chain was observed in a study of shared clonotypes between healthy human individuals. Study-wide results and limits: Non-shared clonotypes showed lower generation probabilities than clonotypes common to all four donors.

Study processing details: Because ImmunoSEQ provided only junction sequences with no quality scores, the filtering differed. Assay used: immunoSEQ multiplex PCR; TCRdb lists only in-frame clones, some missing. D and trimming come from the DNA, and the V and J calls and clone size come from that table. The sample gives 800,000 to 1,200,000 clones, approximately 80% of which show up once; 0.5% to 0.6% is in the top ten. The J segment lost 2 bases and the V segment lost 1 base, leaving 6 bases of the junction unmatched. Germline loops: CDR1 LGHNA, CDR2 YNFKEQ. The CDR3 is 16 amino acids. As regards this clone: The antigen is unknown.

V and J are TRBV4-2 and TRBJ2-7; 9 bases fit TRBD2. This receptor was identified in a young man in good health. Some clones in this sample may be carry-over from other donors' samples. Material: memory CD4+ T cells from PBMCs. The subset: CD45RA-negative fraction. The CDR3 sequence is CASSQVKPSGTYEQYF. Here the CDR3 DNA reads TGTGCCAGCAGCCAAGTCAAGCCTAGCGGGACCTACGAGCAGTACTTC.